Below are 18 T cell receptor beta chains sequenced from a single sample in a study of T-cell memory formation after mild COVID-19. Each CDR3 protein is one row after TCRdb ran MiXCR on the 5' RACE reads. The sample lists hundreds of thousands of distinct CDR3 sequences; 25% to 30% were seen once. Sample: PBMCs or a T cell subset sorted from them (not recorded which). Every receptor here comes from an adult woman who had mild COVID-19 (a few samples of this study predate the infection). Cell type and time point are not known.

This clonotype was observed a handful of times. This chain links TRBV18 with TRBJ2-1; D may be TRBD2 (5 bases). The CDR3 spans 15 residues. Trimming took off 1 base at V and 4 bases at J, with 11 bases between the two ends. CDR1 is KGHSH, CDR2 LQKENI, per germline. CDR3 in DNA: TGTGCCAGCTCACCACGTTTCGGGGATTACAATGAGCAGTTCTTC. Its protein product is CASSPRFGDYNEQFF.

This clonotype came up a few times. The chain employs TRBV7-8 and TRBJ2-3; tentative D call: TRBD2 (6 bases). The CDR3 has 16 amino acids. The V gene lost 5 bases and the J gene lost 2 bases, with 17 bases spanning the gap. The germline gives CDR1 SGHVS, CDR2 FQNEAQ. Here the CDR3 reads CASSAPRDSLTDTQYF. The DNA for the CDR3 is TGTGCCAGCAGCGCACCCCGGGACTCTCTCACAGATACGCAGTATTTT. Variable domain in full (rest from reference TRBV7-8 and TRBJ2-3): GAGVSQSPRYKVAKRGQDVALRCDPISGHVSLFWYQQALGQGPEFLTYFQNEAQLDKSGLPSDRFFAERPEGSVSTLKIQRTQQEDSAVYLCASSAPRDSLTDTQYFGPGTRLTVL.

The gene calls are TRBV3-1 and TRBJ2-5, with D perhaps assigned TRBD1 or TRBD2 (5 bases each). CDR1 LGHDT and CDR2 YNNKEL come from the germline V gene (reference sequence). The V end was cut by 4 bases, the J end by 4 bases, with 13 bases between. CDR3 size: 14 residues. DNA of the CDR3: TGTGCCAGCAGCCTCCGGGACGTCCCAGAGACCCAGTACTTC. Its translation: CASSLRDVPETQYF.

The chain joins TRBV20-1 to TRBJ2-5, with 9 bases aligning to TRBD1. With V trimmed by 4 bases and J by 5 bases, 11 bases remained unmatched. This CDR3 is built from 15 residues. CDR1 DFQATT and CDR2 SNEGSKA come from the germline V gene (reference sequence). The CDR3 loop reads CSATPGQGFWETQYF. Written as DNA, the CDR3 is TGCAGTGCTACACCGGGACAGGGTTTTTGGGAGACCCAGTACTTC.

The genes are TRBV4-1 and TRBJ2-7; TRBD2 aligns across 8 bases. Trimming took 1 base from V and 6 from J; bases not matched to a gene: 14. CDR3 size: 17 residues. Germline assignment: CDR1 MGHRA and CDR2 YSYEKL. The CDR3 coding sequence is TGCGCCAGCAGCCAAGCCCCATTACGAGCGGGAGCGCGCGAGCAGTACTTC. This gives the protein CASSQAPLRAGAREQYF.

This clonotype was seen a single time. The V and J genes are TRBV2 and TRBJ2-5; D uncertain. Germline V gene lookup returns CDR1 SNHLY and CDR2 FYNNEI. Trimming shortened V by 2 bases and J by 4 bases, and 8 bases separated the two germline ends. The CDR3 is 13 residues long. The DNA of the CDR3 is TGTGCCAGCAGTGAAATCGTGGGAGAGACCCAGTACTTC. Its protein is CASSEIVGETQYF.

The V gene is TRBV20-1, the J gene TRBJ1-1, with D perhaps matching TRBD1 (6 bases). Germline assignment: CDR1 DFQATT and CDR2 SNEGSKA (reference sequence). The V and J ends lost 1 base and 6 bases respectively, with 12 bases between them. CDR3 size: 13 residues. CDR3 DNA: TGCAGTGCTAGAGCCCGGGGGCGGCCTGAAGCTTTCTTT. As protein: CSARARGRPEAFF.

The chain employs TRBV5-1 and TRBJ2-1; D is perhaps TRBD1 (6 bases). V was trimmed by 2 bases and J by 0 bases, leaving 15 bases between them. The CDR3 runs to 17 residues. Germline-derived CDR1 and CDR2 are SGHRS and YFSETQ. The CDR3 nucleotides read TGCGCCAGCAGCTTCGAAGCGACAGGCAGCTCCTACAATGAGCAGTTCTTC. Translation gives CASSFEATGSSYNEQFF.

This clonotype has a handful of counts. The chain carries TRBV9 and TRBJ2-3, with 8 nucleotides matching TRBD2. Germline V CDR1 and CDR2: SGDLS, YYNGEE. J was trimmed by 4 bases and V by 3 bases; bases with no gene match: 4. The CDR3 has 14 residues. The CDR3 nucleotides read TGTGCCAGCAGCGCAGCGGGAGCGGCAGATACGCAGTATTTT. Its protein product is CASSAAGAADTQYF.

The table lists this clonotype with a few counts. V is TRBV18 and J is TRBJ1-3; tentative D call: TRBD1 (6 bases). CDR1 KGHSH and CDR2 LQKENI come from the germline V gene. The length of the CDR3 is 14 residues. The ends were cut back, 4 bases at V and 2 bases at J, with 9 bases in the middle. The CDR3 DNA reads TGTGCCAGCTCACAGGGGACAACTGGAAACACCATATATTTT. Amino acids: CASSQGTTGNTIYF.

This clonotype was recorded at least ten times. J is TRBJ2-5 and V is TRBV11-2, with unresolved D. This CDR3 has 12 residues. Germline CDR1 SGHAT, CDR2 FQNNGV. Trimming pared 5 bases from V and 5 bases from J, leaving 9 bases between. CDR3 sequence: CASSADGETQYF. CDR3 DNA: TGTGCCAGCAGCGCAGATGGGGAGACCCAGTACTTC.

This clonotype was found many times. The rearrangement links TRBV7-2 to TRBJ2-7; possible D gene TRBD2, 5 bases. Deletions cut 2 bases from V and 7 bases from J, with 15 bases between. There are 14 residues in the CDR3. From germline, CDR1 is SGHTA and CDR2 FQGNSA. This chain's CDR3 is CASSLTGLRGEQYF. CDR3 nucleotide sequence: TGTGCCAGCAGCTTAACCGGCCTCCGGGGTGAGCAGTACTTC.

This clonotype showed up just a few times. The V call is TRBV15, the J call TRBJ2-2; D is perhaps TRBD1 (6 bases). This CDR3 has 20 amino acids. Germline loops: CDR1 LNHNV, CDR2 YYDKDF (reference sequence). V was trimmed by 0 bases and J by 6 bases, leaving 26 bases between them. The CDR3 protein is CATSRDGGRQLPWGAGELFF. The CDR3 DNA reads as TGTGCCACCAGCAGAGATGGGGGCCGCCAACTGCCTTGGGGTGCCGGGGAGCTGTTTTTT. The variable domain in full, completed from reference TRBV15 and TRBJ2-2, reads DAMVIQNPRYQVTQFGKPVTLSCSQTLNHNVMYWYQQKSSQAPKLLFHYYDKDFNNEADTPDNFQSRRPNTSFCFLDIRSPGLGDTAMYLCATSRDGGRQLPWGAGELFFGEGSRLTVL.

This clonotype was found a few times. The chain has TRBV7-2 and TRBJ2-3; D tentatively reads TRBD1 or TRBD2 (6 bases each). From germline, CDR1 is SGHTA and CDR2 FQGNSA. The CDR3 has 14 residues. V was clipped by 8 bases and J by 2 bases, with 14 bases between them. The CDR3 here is CASRGGIDTDTQYF. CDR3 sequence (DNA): TGTGCCAGCCGAGGGGGGATAGACACAGATACGCAGTATTTT.

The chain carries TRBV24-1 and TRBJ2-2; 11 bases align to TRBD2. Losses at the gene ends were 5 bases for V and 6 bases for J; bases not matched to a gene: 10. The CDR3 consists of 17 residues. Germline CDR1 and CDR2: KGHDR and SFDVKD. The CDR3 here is CATSAVSGRAAAGELFF. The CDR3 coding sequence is TGTGCCACCAGTGCCGTTAGCGGGAGGGCTGCCGCCGGGGAGCTGTTTTTT.

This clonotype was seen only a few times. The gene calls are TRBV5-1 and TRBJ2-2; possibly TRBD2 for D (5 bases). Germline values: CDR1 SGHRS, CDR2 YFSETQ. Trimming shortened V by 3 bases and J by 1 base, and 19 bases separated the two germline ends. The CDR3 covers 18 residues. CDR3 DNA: TGCGCCAGCAGCTCCACACCCCCCGGGGTTATGAACACCGGGGAGCTGTTTTTT. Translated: CASSSTPPGVMNTGELFF.

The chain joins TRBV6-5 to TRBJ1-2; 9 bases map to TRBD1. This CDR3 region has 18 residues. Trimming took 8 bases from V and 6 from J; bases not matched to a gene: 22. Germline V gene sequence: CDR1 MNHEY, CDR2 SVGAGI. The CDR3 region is CASGRPPLNQGQGHGYTF. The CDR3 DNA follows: TGTGCCAGCGGACGACCCCCCCTCAATCAAGGACAGGGGCATGGCTACACCTTC.

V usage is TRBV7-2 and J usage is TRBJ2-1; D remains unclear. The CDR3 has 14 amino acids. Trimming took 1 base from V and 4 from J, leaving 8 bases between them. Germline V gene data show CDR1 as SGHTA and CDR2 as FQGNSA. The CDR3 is CASSLVDGYNEQFF. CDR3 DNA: TGTGCCAGCAGCTTAGTAGACGGATACAATGAGCAGTTCTTC.